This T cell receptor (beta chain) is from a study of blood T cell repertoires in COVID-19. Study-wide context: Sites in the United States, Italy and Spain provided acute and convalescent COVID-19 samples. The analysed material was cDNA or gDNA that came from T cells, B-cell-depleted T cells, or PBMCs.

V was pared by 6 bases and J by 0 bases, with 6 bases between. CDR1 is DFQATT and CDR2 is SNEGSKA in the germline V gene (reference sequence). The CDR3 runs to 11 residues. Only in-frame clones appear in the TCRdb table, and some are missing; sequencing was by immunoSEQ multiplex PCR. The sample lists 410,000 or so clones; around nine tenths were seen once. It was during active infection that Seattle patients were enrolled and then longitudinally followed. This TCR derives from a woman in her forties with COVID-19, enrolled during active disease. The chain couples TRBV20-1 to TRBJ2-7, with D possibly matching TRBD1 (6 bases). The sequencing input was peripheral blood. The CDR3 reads CSARGSYEQYF. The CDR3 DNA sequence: TGCAGTGCCAGGGGCTCCTACGAGCAGTACTTC.